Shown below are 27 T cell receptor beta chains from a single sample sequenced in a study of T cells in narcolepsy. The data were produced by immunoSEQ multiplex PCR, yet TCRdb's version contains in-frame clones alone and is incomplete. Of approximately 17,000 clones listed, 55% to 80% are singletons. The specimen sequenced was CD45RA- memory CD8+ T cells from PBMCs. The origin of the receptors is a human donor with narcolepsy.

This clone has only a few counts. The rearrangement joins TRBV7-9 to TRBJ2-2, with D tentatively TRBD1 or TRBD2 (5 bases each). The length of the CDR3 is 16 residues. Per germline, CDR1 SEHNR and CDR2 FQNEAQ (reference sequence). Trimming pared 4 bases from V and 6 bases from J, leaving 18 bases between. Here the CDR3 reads CASSSLRGRGAGELFF. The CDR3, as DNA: TGTGCCAGCAGCTCGCTGCGAGGGCGAGGGGCCGGGGAGCTGTTTTTT.

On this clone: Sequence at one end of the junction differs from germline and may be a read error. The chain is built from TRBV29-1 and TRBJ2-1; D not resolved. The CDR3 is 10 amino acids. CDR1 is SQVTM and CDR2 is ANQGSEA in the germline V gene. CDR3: CSVEDDEQFF. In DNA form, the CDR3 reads TGCAGTGTTGAGGACGATGAGCAGTTCTTC.

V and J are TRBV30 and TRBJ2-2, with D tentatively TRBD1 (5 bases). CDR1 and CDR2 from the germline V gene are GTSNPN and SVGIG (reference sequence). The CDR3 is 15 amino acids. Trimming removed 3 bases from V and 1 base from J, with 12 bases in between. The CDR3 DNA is TGTGCCTGGAGGCCCGGCAGGGTGAACACCGGGGAGCTGTTTTTT. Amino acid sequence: CAWRPGRVNTGELFF.

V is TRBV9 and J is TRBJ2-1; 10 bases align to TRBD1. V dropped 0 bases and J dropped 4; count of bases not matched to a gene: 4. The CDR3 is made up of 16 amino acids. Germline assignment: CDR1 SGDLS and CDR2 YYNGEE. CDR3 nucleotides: TGTGCCAGCAGCGTAGCCGGGACAGGGGATTACAATGAGCAGTTCTTC. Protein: CASSVAGTGDYNEQFF. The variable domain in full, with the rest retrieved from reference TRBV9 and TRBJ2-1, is DSGVTQTPKHLITATGQRVTLRCSPRSGDLSVYWYQQSLDQGLQFLIQYYNGEERAKGNILERFSAQQFPDLHSELNLSSLELGDSALYFCASSVAGTGDYNEQFFGPGTRLTVL.

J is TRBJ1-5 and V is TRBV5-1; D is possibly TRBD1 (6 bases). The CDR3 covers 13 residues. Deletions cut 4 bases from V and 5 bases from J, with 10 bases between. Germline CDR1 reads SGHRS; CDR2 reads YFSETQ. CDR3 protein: CASSASGDQPQHF. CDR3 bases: TGCGCCAGCAGCGCTTCAGGGGATCAGCCCCAGCATTTT.

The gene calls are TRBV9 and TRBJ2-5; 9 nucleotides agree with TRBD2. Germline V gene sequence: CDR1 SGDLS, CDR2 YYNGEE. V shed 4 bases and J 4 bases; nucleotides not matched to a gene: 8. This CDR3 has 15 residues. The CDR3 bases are TGTGCCAGCAGCCCTAAACTAGCGGGCTCAGAGACCCAGTACTTC. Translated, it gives CASSPKLAGSETQYF.

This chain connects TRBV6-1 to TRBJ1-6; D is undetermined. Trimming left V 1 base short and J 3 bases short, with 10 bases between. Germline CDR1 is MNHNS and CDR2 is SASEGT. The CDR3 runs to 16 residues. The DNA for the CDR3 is TGTGCCAGCAGTGAAGGCTGGGGTGGCTATAATTCACCCCTCCACTTT. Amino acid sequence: CASSEGWGGYNSPLHF.

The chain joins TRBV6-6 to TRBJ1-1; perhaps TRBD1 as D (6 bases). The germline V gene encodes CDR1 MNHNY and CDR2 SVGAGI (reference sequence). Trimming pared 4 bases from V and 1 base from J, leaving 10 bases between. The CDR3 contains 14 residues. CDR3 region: CASSSRDTNTEAFF. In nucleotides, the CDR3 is TGTGCCAGCAGTTCCCGGGACACGAACACTGAAGCTTTCTTT.

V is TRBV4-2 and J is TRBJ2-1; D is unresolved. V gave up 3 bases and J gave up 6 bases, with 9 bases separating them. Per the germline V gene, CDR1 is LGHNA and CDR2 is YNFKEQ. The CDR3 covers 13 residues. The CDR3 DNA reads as TGTGCCAGCAGCCAGTTTCTAGGCAATGAGCAGTTCTTC. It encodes CASSQFLGNEQFF.

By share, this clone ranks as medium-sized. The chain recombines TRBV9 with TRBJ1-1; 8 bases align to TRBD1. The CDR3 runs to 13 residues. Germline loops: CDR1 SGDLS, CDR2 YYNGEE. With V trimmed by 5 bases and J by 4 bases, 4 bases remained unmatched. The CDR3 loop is CASSRTGTTEAFF. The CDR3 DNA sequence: TGTGCCAGCAGTAGGACAGGGACCACTGAAGCTTTCTTT.

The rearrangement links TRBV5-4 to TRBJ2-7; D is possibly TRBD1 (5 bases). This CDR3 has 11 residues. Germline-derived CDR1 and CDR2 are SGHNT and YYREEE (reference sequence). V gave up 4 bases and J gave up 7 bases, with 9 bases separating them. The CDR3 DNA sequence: TGTGCCAGCAGCGCATACAGGGAGCAGTACTTC. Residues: CASSAYREQYF.

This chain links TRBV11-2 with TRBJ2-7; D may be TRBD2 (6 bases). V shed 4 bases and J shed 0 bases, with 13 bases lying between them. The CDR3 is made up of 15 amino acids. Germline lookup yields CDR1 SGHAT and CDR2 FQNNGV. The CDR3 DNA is TGTGCCAGCAGCTGGGGGACTTATGGCTCCTACGAGCAGTACTTC. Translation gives CASSWGTYGSYEQYF.

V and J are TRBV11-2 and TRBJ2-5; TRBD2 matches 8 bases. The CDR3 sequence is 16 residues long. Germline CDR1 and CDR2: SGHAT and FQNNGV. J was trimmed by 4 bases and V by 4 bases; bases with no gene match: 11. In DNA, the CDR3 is TGTGCCAGCAGCTCCTTAGCGGGGAGGGGTTCAGAGACCCAGTACTTC. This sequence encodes CASSSLAGRGSETQYF.

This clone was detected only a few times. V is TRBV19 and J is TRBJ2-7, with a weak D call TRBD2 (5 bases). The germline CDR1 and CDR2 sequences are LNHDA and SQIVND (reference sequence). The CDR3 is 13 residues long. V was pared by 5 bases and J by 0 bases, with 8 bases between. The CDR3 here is CASSAGLSYEQYF. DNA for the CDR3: TGTGCCAGTAGTGCGGGCCTCTCCTACGAGCAGTACTTC.

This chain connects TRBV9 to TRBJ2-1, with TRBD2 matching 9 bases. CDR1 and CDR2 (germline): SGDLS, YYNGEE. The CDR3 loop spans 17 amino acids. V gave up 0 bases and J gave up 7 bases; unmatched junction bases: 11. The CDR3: CASSVAFASGGYNEQFF. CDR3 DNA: TGTGCCAGCAGCGTAGCCTTTGCGAGCGGGGGGTATAATGAGCAGTTCTTC.

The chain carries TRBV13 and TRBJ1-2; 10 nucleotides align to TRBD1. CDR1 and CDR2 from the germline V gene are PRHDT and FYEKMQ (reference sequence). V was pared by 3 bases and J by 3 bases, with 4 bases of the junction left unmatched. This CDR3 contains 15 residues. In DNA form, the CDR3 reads TGTGCCAGCAGCTTGACAGGGGGCGCGGACTATGGCTACACCTTC. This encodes CASSLTGGADYGYTF.

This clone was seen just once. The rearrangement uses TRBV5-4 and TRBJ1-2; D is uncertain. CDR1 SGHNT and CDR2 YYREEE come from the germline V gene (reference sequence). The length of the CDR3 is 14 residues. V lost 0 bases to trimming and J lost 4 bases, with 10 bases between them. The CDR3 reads CASSLAGSGYGYTF. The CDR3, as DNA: TGTGCCAGCAGCTTGGCTGGGTCGGGCTATGGCTACACCTTC.

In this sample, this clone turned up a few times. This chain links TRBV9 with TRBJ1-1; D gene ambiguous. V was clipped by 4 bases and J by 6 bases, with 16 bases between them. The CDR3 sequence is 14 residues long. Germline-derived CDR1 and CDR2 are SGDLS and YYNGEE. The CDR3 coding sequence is TGTGCCAGCAGCTTAAACAGCGAAGGATCTGAAGCTTTCTTT. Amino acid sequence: CASSLNSEGSEAFF. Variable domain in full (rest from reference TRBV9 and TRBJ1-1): DSGVTQTPKHLITATGQRVTLRCSPRSGDLSVYWYQQSLDQGLQFLIQYYNGEERAKGNILERFSAQQFPDLHSELNLSSLELGDSALYFCASSLNSEGSEAFFGQGTRLTVV.

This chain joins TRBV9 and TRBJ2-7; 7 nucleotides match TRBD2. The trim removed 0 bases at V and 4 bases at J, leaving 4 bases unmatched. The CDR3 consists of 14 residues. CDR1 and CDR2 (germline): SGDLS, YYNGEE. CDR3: CASSVAGEGYEQYF. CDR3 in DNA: TGTGCCAGCAGCGTAGCGGGGGAGGGTTACGAGCAGTACTTC.

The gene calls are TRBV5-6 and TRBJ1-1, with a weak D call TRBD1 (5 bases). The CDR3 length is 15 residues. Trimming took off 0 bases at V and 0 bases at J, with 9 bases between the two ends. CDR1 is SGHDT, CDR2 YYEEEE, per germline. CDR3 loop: CASSLVGTMNTEAFF. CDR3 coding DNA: TGTGCCAGCAGCTTGGTCGGGACCATGAACACTGAAGCTTTCTTT.

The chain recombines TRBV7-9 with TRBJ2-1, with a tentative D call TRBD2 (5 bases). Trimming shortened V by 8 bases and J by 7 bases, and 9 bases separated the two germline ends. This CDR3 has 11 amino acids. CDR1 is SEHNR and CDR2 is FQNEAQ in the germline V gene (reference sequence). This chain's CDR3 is CASGEINEQFF. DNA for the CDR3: TGTGCCAGCGGGGAGATTAATGAGCAGTTCTTC.

CDR3 protein: CAWSFFTDTQYF. In DNA, the CDR3 is TGTGCCTGGAGCTTCTTCACAGATACGCAGTATTTT. This chain links TRBV30 with TRBJ2-3; D gene uncertain. The CDR3 length is 12 residues. V lost 3 bases, J lost 2 bases, and 6 bases lay in between. CDR1 is GTSNPN, CDR2 SVGIG, per germline (reference sequence).

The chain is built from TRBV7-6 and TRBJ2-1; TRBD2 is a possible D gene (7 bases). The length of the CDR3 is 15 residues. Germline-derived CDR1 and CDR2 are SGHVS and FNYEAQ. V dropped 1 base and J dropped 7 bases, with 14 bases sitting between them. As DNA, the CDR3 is TGTGCCAGCAGCTTAGAATCGGGGGGCAAGAATGAGCAGTTCTTC. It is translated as CASSLESGGKNEQFF.

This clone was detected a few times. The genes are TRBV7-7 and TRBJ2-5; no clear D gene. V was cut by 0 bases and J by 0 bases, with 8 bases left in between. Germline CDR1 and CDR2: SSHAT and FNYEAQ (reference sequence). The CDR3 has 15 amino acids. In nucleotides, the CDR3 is TGTGCCAGCAGCTTAGCTGGAGAGTACCAAGAGACCCAGTACTTC. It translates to CASSLAGEYQETQYF.

The CDR3 DNA reads as TGCAGCGTTGACGGGGTCGCAGGGGCCTCCTACGAGCAGTACTTC. Its translation: CSVDGVAGASYEQYF. V and J are TRBV29-1 and TRBJ2-7; D perhaps matches TRBD1 (6 bases). CDR3 length: 15 amino acids. V was trimmed by 3 bases and J by 0 bases, leaving 15 bases between them. Germline loops: CDR1 SQVTM, CDR2 ANQGSEA.

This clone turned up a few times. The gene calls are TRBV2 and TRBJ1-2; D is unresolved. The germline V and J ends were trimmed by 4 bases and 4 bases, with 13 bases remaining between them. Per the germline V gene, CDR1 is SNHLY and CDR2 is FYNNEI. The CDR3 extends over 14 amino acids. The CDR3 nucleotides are TGTGCCAGCAGTGTTGGCGGGCTCGCCTATGGCTACACCTTC. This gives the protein CASSVGGLAYGYTF. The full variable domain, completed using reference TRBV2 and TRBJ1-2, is EPEVTQTPSHQVTQMGQEVILRCVPISNHLYFYWYRQILGQKVEFLVSFYNNEISEKSEIFDDQFSVERPDGSNFTLKIRSTKLEDSAMYFCASSVGGLAYGYTFGSGTRLTVV.

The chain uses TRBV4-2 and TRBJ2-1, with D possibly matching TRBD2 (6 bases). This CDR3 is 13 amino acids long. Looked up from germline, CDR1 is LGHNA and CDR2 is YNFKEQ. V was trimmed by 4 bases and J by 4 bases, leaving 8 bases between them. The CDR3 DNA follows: TGTGCCAGCAGCCTGGGACTTTACAATGAGCAGTTCTTC. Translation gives CASSLGLYNEQFF.